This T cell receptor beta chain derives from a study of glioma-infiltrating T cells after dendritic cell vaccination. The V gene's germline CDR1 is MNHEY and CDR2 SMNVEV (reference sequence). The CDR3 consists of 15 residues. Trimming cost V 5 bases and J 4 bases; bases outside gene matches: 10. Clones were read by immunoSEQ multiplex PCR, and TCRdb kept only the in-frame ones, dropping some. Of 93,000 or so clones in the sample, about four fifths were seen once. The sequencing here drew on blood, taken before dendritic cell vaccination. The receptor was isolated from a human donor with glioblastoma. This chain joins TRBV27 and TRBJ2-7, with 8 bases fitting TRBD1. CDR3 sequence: CASSQNQGQAYEQYF. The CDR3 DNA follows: TGTGCCAGCAGTCAAAACCAGGGACAGGCATACGAGCAGTACTTC.